The 26 T cell receptor beta chains presented below share a single source sample, sequenced in a study of T-cell reconstitution after alpha-beta-depleted transplantation in children. Unique molecular identifiers tagged the TCRbeta library. Each CDR3 protein is one row after TCRdb ran MiXCR on the PCR reads. The table includes roughly 790,000 distinct CDR3 sequences, around 17% detected once. The sequencing used PBMCs, mostly from graft donor cells, collected 360 days after TCRalphabeta/CD19-depleted stem cell transplant. The source of these receptors is a male patient younger than 18 who had a stem cell transplant for acute lymphoblastic leukemia, so the T cells may come from the graft donor.

This chain links TRBV5-1 with TRBJ1-1, with D unclear. The CDR3 contains 14 residues. Per the germline V gene, CDR1 is SGHRS and CDR2 is YFSETQ. Deletions cut 0 bases from V and 2 bases from J, with 8 bases between. CDR3 protein: CASSLVRANTEAFF. CDR3 DNA: TGCGCCAGCAGCTTGGTGAGGGCAAACACTGAAGCTTTCTTT.

The V and J genes are TRBV11-2 and TRBJ2-1, with TRBD1 as a possible D gene (6 bases). The V end lost 1 base, the J end lost 6 bases, and 16 bases lay between the germline ends. Looked up from germline, CDR1 is SGHAT and CDR2 is FQNNGV. This CDR3 has 16 amino acids. Written as DNA, the CDR3 is TGTGCCAGCAGCTTAGGGGACAACGGTAGGGCCAATGAGCAGTTCTTC. It specifies CASSLGDNGRANEQFF. The whole variable domain, remainder taken from reference TRBV11-2 and TRBJ2-1, is EAGVAQSPRYKIIEKRQSVAFWCNPISGHATLYWYQQILGQGPKLLIQFQNNGVVDDSQLPKDRFSAERLKGVDSTLKIQPAKLEDSAVYLCASSLGDNGRANEQFFGPGTRLTVL.

This clonotype occurred a few times. V gene TRBV7-2 combines with J gene TRBJ2-7; D uncertain. The CDR3 is 11 amino acids. The germline CDR1 and CDR2 sequences are SGHTA and FQGNSA. With 2 bases removed from V and 7 bases from J, the gap between germline ends came to 6 bases. For the CDR3, the DNA is TGTGCCAGCAGCTTACAGGTGGAGCAGTACTTC. Translation: CASSLQVEQYF.

This clonotype was recorded a few times. The J gene is TRBJ2-7, the V gene TRBV7-9; the D gene is possibly TRBD2 (6 bases). The CDR3 is 11 amino acids. Germline V lookup: CDR1 SEHNR, CDR2 FQNEAQ (reference sequence). V lost 11 bases, J lost 1 base, and 9 bases lay in between. Here the CDR3 reads CAGGQSYEQYF. The CDR3 bases are TGTGCCGGAGGGCAGTCCTACGAGCAGTACTTC.

This clonotype appeared many times. This chain links TRBV29-1 with TRBJ1-2; TRBD1 aligns across 7 bases. Germline CDR1 SQVTM, CDR2 ANQGSEA. V was pared by 7 bases and J by 3 bases, with 5 bases of the junction left unmatched. There are 12 residues in the CDR3. The CDR3 region is CSAGGTDYGYTF. The CDR3 DNA follows: TGCAGCGCTGGCGGGACAGACTATGGCTACACCTTC.

This clonotype came up a few times. The V call is TRBV9, the J call TRBJ2-5, with 16 bases lining up with TRBD2. This CDR3 has 17 residues. The ends lost 0 bases at V and 5 bases at J; junction bases unmatched: 4. CDR1 is SGDLS and CDR2 is YYNGEE in the germline V gene. The chain's CDR3 is CASSVGGLAGGGETQYF. In DNA, the CDR3 is TGTGCCAGCAGCGTAGGGGGACTAGCGGGAGGGGGGGAGACCCAGTACTTC. The full variable domain, completed using reference TRBV9 and TRBJ2-5, is DSGVTQTPKHLITATGQRVTLRCSPRSGDLSVYWYQQSLDQGLQFLIQYYNGEERAKGNILERFSAQQFPDLHSELNLSSLELGDSALYFCASSVGGLAGGGETQYFGPGTRLLVL.

This clonotype came up a few times. This chain links TRBV6-1 with TRBJ1-2; 10 nucleotides match TRBD1. Germline-derived CDR1 and CDR2 are MNHNS and SASEGT. The CDR3 covers 18 residues. V lost 8 bases, J lost 1 base, and 16 bases stayed unmatched. CDR3 nucleotide sequence: TGTGCCAGCTTGCGGACAGGGGGAACCCTAGACTTTAACTATGGCTACACCTTC. Protein sequence: CASLRTGGTLDFNYGYTF.

The V gene is TRBV27, the J gene TRBJ2-3; 9 bases match TRBD2. This CDR3 has 15 residues. Germline V gives CDR1 MNHEY, CDR2 SMNVEV (reference sequence). Trimming cost V 6 bases and J 4 bases; bases outside gene matches: 8. The CDR3 nucleotides read TGTGCCAGCAGCGTGATAGGCGGGAGGGCAGATACGCAGTATTTT. It is translated as CASSVIGGRADTQYF.

This clonotype has at least ten counts. The V gene is TRBV25-1, the J gene TRBJ2-7, with a tentative D call TRBD2 (7 bases). Per germline, CDR1 MGHDK and CDR2 SYGVNS. The CDR3 runs to 14 residues. V gave up 6 bases and J gave up 3 bases, with 15 bases separating them. CDR3 bases: TGTGCCAGCAGGAAGGGGGGGGGGAACTACGAGCAGTACTTC. Protein product: CASRKGGGNYEQYF.

At least ten counts were recorded for this clonotype. This rearrangement joins TRBV5-1 to TRBJ2-1, with unresolved D. The CDR3 is 15 residues long. The V gene lost 0 bases and the J gene lost 0 bases, with 7 bases spanning the gap. Germline CDR1 and CDR2: SGHRS and YFSETQ. The CDR3 DNA reads TGCGCCAGCAGCTTGGTTGGCGCCTCCTACAATGAGCAGTTCTTC. Protein: CASSLVGASYNEQFF.

This chain connects TRBV14 to TRBJ2-7, with D possibly TRBD1 on 6 matching bases. Trimming pared 1 base from V and 4 bases from J, leaving 11 bases between. There are 14 residues in the CDR3. The germline CDR1 and CDR2 sequences are SGHDN and FVKESK. CDR3 amino acids: CASSQAQGLYEQYF. The DNA for the CDR3 is TGTGCCAGCAGCCAAGCACAGGGCCTTTACGAGCAGTACTTC.

This clonotype was detected ten times or more. In nucleotides, the CDR3 is TGTGCCATCAAAGGGGACTACAATGAGCAGTTCTTC. It yields the protein CAIKGDYNEQFF. This chain joins TRBV10-3 and TRBJ2-1, with D perhaps matching TRBD1 (5 bases). The CDR3 sequence is 12 residues long. Trimming removed 7 bases from V and 3 bases from J, with 7 bases in between. Germline V gene lookup returns CDR1 ENHRY and CDR2 SYGVKD.

The chain has TRBV10-3 and TRBJ2-7, with D possibly being TRBD2 (6 bases). The CDR3 totals 15 residues. V lost 3 bases and J 0 bases, leaving 12 bases between the germline ends. CDR1 ENHRY and CDR2 SYGVKD come from the germline V gene. The CDR3 spells CAISDGGGSSYEQYF. The CDR3 DNA sequence: TGTGCCATCAGTGACGGGGGAGGATCCTCCTACGAGCAGTACTTC.

This clonotype was seen more than once but under ten times. The CDR3 reads CASSPGRSRVTEAFF. CDR3 sequence (DNA): TGCGCCAGCAGCCCGGGCCGGTCCAGGGTTACTGAAGCTTTCTTT. The gene calls are TRBV5-1 and TRBJ1-1; D may be TRBD1 (5 bases). V lost 4 bases to trimming and J lost 5 bases, with 18 bases between them. From germline, CDR1 is SGHRS and CDR2 YFSETQ. The CDR3 covers 15 residues.

The chain's CDR3 is CSAPGLIYSGANVLTF. The CDR3 coding sequence is TGCAGTGCTCCCGGGCTGATATACTCTGGGGCCAACGTCCTGACTTTC. V and J are TRBV20-1 and TRBJ2-6; D not certain. V lost 5 bases and J 0 bases, leaving 14 bases between the germline ends. Germline loops: CDR1 DFQATT, CDR2 SNEGSKA (reference sequence). The CDR3 is 16 residues long.

The chain is built from TRBV20-1 and TRBJ2-4, with D possibly TRBD1 on 5 matching bases. The CDR3 is made up of 13 amino acids. Germline values: CDR1 DFQATT, CDR2 SNEGSKA (reference sequence). The V gene lost 6 bases and the J gene lost 2 bases, with 11 bases spanning the gap. CDR3 in DNA: TGCAGTGCCCAGGACAAAACCAAAAACATTCAGTACTTC. This gives the protein CSAQDKTKNIQYF.

This clonotype occurred a few times. This chain connects TRBV12-3 or TRBV12-4 to TRBJ1-3, with D uncertain. The CDR3 has 15 amino acids. The V and J ends lost 2 bases and 5 bases respectively, with 13 bases between them. The CDR3 reads CASSLLGHLRNTIYF. The CDR3 nucleotides read TGTGCCAGCAGTTTACTTGGGCATCTGAGAAACACCATATATTTT.

This sequence joins TRBV12-3 or TRBV12-4 and TRBJ2-7; D gene uncertain. V dropped 3 bases and J dropped 6 bases, with 12 bases sitting between them. The CDR3 loop spans 13 amino acids. Written as DNA, the CDR3 is TGTGCCAGCAGTTTCGGTCGGGTTGGCGAGCAGTACTTC. Residues: CASSFGRVGEQYF.

This clonotype appeared a few times. The V call is TRBV27, the J call TRBJ2-1; the match to TRBD2 covers 10 bases. Germline values: CDR1 MNHEY, CDR2 SMNVEV (reference sequence). The J segment lost 8 bases and the V segment lost 6 bases, leaving 10 bases of the junction unmatched. CDR3 length: 15 residues. DNA of the CDR3: TGTGCCAGCAGAGGACTAGCGGTTTCTTGGGATGAGCAGTTCTTC. Translating gives CASRGLAVSWDEQFF.

This clonotype was detected only a few times. The J gene is TRBJ1-5, the V gene TRBV4-1, with D uncertain. There are 13 residues in the CDR3. With 1 base removed from V and 7 bases from J, the gap between germline ends came to 8 bases. Germline V CDR1 and CDR2: MGHRA, YSYEKL. CDR3 coding DNA: TGCGCCAGCAGCCAAGTTGGTAGCCAGCCCCAGCATTTT. Amino acid sequence: CASSQVGSQPQHF.

J is TRBJ2-5 and V is TRBV4-1, with TRBD1 matching over 7 bases. The CDR3 totals 13 residues. V shed 8 bases, J shed 1 base, and the junction held 4 bases outside the gene matches. Germline V gene sequence: CDR1 MGHRA, CDR2 YSYEKL. The CDR3 DNA reads as TGCGCCAGCGCTACAGGGGTCCAAGAGACCCAGTACTTC. Translating gives CASATGVQETQYF.

This clonotype was recorded at least ten times. The V call is TRBV29-1, the J call TRBJ2-7; D is ambiguous. Germline CDR1 reads SQVTM; CDR2 reads ANQGSEA. V lost 6 bases to trimming and J lost 2 bases, with 17 bases between them. The CDR3 runs 14 residues. The CDR3 DNA reads as TGCAGCGTCCTCAACGCCTTCACACCCTACGAGCAGTACTTC. Its protein is CSVLNAFTPYEQYF.

The V gene is TRBV5-1, the J gene TRBJ1-1, with 7 bases matching TRBD1. Germline V gene lookup returns CDR1 SGHRS and CDR2 YFSETQ. V lost 7 bases, J lost 2 bases, and 2 bases stayed unmatched. The CDR3 is 12 amino acids. The chain's CDR3 is CASGDSNTEAFF. The CDR3 region has the DNA TGCGCCAGCGGGGACAGTAACACTGAAGCTTTCTTT.

The V gene is TRBV27, the J gene TRBJ2-7, with D hard to call. This CDR3 is built from 13 residues. The V end lost 3 bases, the J end lost 6 bases, and 12 bases lay between the germline ends. Germline V CDR1 and CDR2: MNHEY, SMNVEV (reference sequence). CDR3: CASSFPELGEQYF. CDR3 coding DNA: TGTGCCAGCAGTTTCCCGGAACTGGGCGAGCAGTACTTC.

The chain combines TRBV14 with TRBJ1-5; D uncertain. The CDR3 contains 12 residues. Germline V lookup: CDR1 SGHDN, CDR2 FVKESK. V lost 2 bases and J lost 7, with 6 bases in between. The CDR3 protein is CASSQIGQPQHF. CDR3 DNA: TGTGCCAGCAGCCAAATAGGACAGCCCCAGCATTTT.

The chain recombines TRBV7-8 with TRBJ2-3; 10 bases line up with TRBD1. The CDR3 consists of 18 residues. V was pared by 4 bases and J by 0 bases, with 10 bases of the junction left unmatched. Per germline, CDR1 SGHVS and CDR2 FQNEAQ. This CDR3 reads CASSSWDRGIISTDTQYF. The CDR3 bases are TGTGCCAGCAGCTCCTGGGACAGGGGAATTATTAGCACAGATACGCAGTATTTT. Full variable domain (remainder filled in from reference TRBV7-8 and TRBJ2-3): GAGVSQSPRYKVAKRGQDVALRCDPISGHVSLFWYQQALGQGPEFLTYFQNEAQLDKSGLPSDRFFAERPEGSVSTLKIQRTQQEDSAVYLCASSSWDRGIISTDTQYFGPGTRLTVL.